Listed below are T cell receptor beta chains from one sample, sequenced in a study of beta chain features in type 1 diabetes. Measured with immunoSEQ multiplex PCR; TCRdb has only the in-frame clones, and not every one. The sample holds around 650,000 clones, around 11% seen once. The material sequenced was naive CD4+ T cells from blood. These receptors originate from a man younger than 45 with type 1 diabetes. Both conserved end residues are part of each CDR3. D genes are given only for firm matches. For some rows the clone size is stated as once, few or many, or as a class when expanded; others skip it.

J gene,clone size,D gene,V gene,CDR3 DNA,CDR3 protein
TRBJ1-6,-,TRBD1,TRBV19,TGTGCCAGTAGTATAGTCCTCTCCGACAGGGGGAGACTTTCACCCCTCCACTTT,CASSIVLSDRGRLSPLHF
TRBJ1-4,few,-,TRBV30,TGTGCCTGGAGTGTGACGGAGGCGCGAAATGAAAAACTGTTTTTT,CAWSVTEARNEKLFF
TRBJ2-7,few,-,TRBV25-1,TGTGCCAGCAGTGTCCGGGACTTCTCCTACGAGCAGTACTTC,CASSVRDFSYEQYF
TRBJ1-1,few,-,TRBV20-1,TGCAGTGCGCCAAGGCCACCTGAAGCTTTCTTT,CSAPRPPEAFF
TRBJ2-3,few,TRBD1,TRBV7-9,TGTGCCAGCAGCTTTACAGGGGGCGGTGCAGATACGCAGTATTTT,CASSFTGGGADTQYF
TRBJ2-3,-,-,TRBV29-1,TGCAGCGTTGGTGGTAAAAGCACAGATACGCAGTATTTT,CSVGGKSTDTQYF
TRBJ2-5,-,-,TRBV11-2,TGTGCCAGCAGCTCACCCGCGAAACGGCGAGACTTC,CASSSPAKRRDF
TRBJ1-2,-,-,TRBV5-1,TGCGCCAGCAGCACAGGACTCCTGTCGCAGTGGAACTATGGCTACACCTTC,CASSTGLLSQWNYGYTF
TRBJ2-4,few,TRBD1,TRBV7-9,TGTGCTGTGGGGACAGGGGGTACCCAACTAGCCAAAAACATTCAGTACTTC,CAVGTGGTQLAKNIQYF
TRBJ2-4,-,TRBD1,TRBV28,TGTGCCGCAACAGGGGGCAATGGACCCAAAAACATTCAGTACTTC,CAATGGNGPKNIQYF
TRBJ2-2,-,-,TRBV19,TGTGCCAGTAGTGCTCGACGAGGGAGCACCACCGGGGAGCTGTTTTTT,CASSARRGSTTGELFF
TRBJ2-4,-,-,TRBV5-6,TGTGCCAGCAGCTTGTTTCAGGGGAACATTCAGTACTTC,CASSLFQGNIQYF
TRBJ2-7,-,-,TRBV7-2,TGTGCCAGCAGCTGGGACCAAACTGCCTACGAGCAGTACTTC,CASSWDQTAYEQYF
TRBJ1-2,-,TRBD1,TRBV19,TGTGCCACCAATTCCGGGACAGGGGCCTCCTCCTATGGCTACACCTTC,CATNSGTGASSYGYTF
TRBJ2-1,-,-,TRBV7-7,TGTGCTAGCAGCGCTAGCTCAACCTACAATGAGCAGTTCTTC,CASSASSTYNEQFF
TRBJ2-5,-,-,TRBV28,TGTGCCAGTTTCGGGGGCCCGGGGGTCAAGGGAATGTACTTC,CASFGGPGVKGMYF
TRBJ2-2,-,-,TRBV11-2,TGTGCCAGCAGCTTAGAGACAGGCTACACCGGGGAGCTGTTTTTT,CASSLETGYTGELFF
TRBJ2-2,-,TRBD1,TRBV2,TGTGCCAGCAGATGGACAGGATCACCCGCAAACACCGGGGAGCTGTTTTTT,CASRWTGSPANTGELFF
TRBJ2-7,-,-,TRBV5-6,TGTGCCAGCAGCCTAACTTGGGACGGGGACGAGCAGTACTTC,CASSLTWDGDEQYF
TRBJ1-4,few,TRBD1,TRBV28,TGTGCCAGCAGCGTTAAGGGCCAGGACAGGGGGAGGTTC,CASSVKGQDRGRF
TRBJ2-7,few,-,TRBV30,TGTGCCTGGAGTGTTCAGGCTGCCTACGAGCAGTACTTC,CAWSVQAAYEQYF
TRBJ2-2,few,TRBD1,TRBV9,TGTGCCAGCAGCGTAGAGGGGGCCGGGAACACCGGGGAGCTGTTTTTT,CASSVEGAGNTGELFF